This T cell receptor (beta chain) was recorded in a study of T cells in localized non-small cell lung cancer. The study, taken as a whole, reports: Tumor trailed uninvolved adjacent lung in T cell clonality, which peaked there. Longer overall survival was seen with higher T cell density measured in blood. Heterogeneity within the tumor remains possible, as just one region underwent sequencing. The appearance of a median roughly 56 of the top 100 tumor clones was seen in adjacent lung.

The length of the CDR3 is 13 residues. Germline loops: CDR1 KGHSH, CDR2 LQKENI. The germline V and J ends were trimmed by 6 bases and 6 bases, with 12 bases remaining between them. Libraries were prepared by immunoSEQ multiplex PCR; TCRdb keeps only in-frame clonotypes and omits some of them. The profile shows 1,500 to 2,000 clones, roughly 24% of them singletons. Comment on this clone: What it binds is not known.

V is TRBV18 and J is TRBJ1-3, with D unresolved. Sequenced here: lung tumor tissue, sampled before any cancer treatment. The TCR sequence derives from a male donor at least 60 years old with stage II squamous cell lung carcinoma. DNA for the CDR3: TGTGCCAGCTCCAGCGGAGATATAAACACCATATATTTT. This sequence encodes CASSSGDINTIYF.